What follows is one T cell receptor beta chain and its context. Antigen unknown. This sample stems from a study of shared clonotypes between healthy human individuals. Only CD45RO-negative cells positively selected for CCR7 counted as naive CD8 cells, so terminally differentiated effector memory CD45RA+ cells were excluded. Using immunoSEQ multiplex PCR, the repertoire was profiled, and TCRdb retains in-frame clones only, with some absent. Counted here are fewer than 1 million clones, just over 95% occurring once; the ten biggest clones make up less than 0.25%. Notes on the study in general: Clonotypes not shared had lower generation probabilities than those common to all four donors.

The CDR3 is 14 residues long. Trimming cost V 4 bases and J 1 base; bases outside gene matches: 3. Germline V lookup: CDR1 SGHRS, CDR2 YFSETQ. The chain recombines TRBV5-1 with TRBJ2-7, with TRBD2 identical over 9 bases. This sequence was found in a man in his thirties or forties in good health. The material sequenced was naive CD8+ T cells sorted from blood. CDR3 loop: CASSRAGGSYEQYF. In DNA form, the CDR3 reads TGCGCCAGCAGCAGAGCGGGAGGTTCCTACGAGCAGTACTTC.